The 30 T cell receptor beta chains below were found in one sample sequenced in a study of beta chain features in type 1 diabetes. Expressed TCRB transcripts were sequenced, since all the RNA that had been isolated was reverse transcribed. Data came from immunoSEQ multiplex PCR; TCRdb stores just in-frame clones and leaves some out. The table has around 150,000 clones, about 8.1% seen once. The sequenced material came from central memory CD4+ T cells from blood. Receptors originate from a young man in good health.

This clone turned up a few times. V usage is TRBV7-2 and J usage is TRBJ2-3; D possibly corresponds to TRBD2 (6 bases). V dropped 3 bases and J dropped 2 bases, with 12 bases sitting between them. Looked up from germline, CDR1 is SGHTA and CDR2 is FQGNSA. The CDR3 consists of 15 residues. Here the CDR3 DNA reads TGTGCCAGCAGCTTTACGGGGGAGACCACAGATACGCAGTATTTT. Encoded protein: CASSFTGETTDTQYF.

This clone turned up a few times. The rearrangement uses TRBV7-2 and TRBJ2-3; 9 bases line up with TRBD2. The ends lost 4 bases at V and 6 bases at J; junction bases unmatched: 5. Germline V CDR1 and CDR2: SGHTA, FQGNSA. The CDR3 contains 14 residues. CDR3 in amino acids: CASSSRGGMDTQYF. The CDR3 nucleotides read TGTGCCAGCAGCTCGCGGGGGGGAATGGATACGCAGTATTTT. The full variable domain, with the rest looked up from reference TRBV7-2 and TRBJ2-3, is GAGVSQSPSNKVTEKGKDVELRCDPISGHTALYWYRQSLGQGLEFLIYFQGNSAPDKSGLPSDRFSAERTGGSVSTLTIQRTQQEDSAVYLCASSSRGGMDTQYFGPGTRLTVL.

This clone was counted ten times or more. Other nucleotide sequences in the sample specify the same CDR3. The chain has TRBV2 and TRBJ2-1; 11 bases map to TRBD2. CDR3 size: 15 residues. The V gene's germline CDR1 is SNHLY and CDR2 FYNNEI. V gave up 1 base and J gave up 4 bases; unmatched junction bases: 0. The CDR3 DNA follows: TGTGCCAGCAGTGAAGGGACTAGCGGGTACAATGAGCAGTTCTTC. The encoded protein is CASSEGTSGYNEQFF.

In its sample, this clone was seen a few times. The genes are TRBV7-8 and TRBJ2-7, with D perhaps matching TRBD2 (5 bases). CDR1 is SGHVS and CDR2 is FQNEAQ in the germline V gene. V lost 5 bases, J lost 11 bases, and 22 bases lay in between. CDR3 size: 14 residues. The CDR3 DNA reads TGTGCCAGCAGCAGGAGAGGGCGCGGAAATGGAGAGTACTTC. Its protein is CASSRRGRGNGEYF.

This clone has just a few counts. In DNA, the CDR3 is TGCGCCAGCAGCCAAGATCACAGATACGAGCAGTACTTC. Its protein is CASSQDHRYEQYF. V gene TRBV4-1 combines with J gene TRBJ2-7; D ambiguous. Germline V gene data show CDR1 as MGHRA and CDR2 as YSYEKL. Trimming shortened V by 0 bases and J by 4 bases, and 7 bases separated the two germline ends. CDR3 length: 13 residues.

The chain employs TRBV6-5 and TRBJ2-6, with D possibly being TRBD1 (6 bases). The CDR3 loop spans 16 amino acids. V lost 2 bases and J 0 bases, leaving 8 bases between the germline ends. Germline CDR1 reads MNHEY; CDR2 reads SVGAGI. This chain's CDR3 is CASSYDRLSGANVLTF. CDR3 nucleotide sequence: TGTGCCAGCAGTTACGACAGGCTCTCTGGGGCCAACGTCCTGACTTTC.

This clone was observed at least ten times. The chain is built from TRBV6-5 and TRBJ2-7, with D possibly being TRBD1 (5 bases). The CDR3 consists of 14 residues. V was cut by 2 bases and J by 6 bases, with 14 bases left in between. The germline gives CDR1 MNHEY, CDR2 SVGAGI. The CDR3 loop reads CASSYTTWGGEQYF. As DNA, the CDR3 is TGTGCCAGCAGTTACACGACTTGGGGCGGCGAGCAGTACTTC.

There are a few counts of this clone. Here the CDR3 DNA reads TGTGCCTGGAGACCTACAGAACCCGGAAACACCATATATTTT. It encodes CAWRPTEPGNTIYF. The V gene is TRBV30, the J gene TRBJ1-3; D call uncertain. CDR3 length equals 14 residues. Trimming stripped 3 bases from V and 4 bases from J, with 13 bases between. Germline CDR1 and CDR2: GTSNPN and SVGIG (reference sequence). The full variable domain, in which reference TRBV30 and TRBJ1-3 provide the parts outside the CDR3, is SQTIHQWPATLVQPVGSPLSLECTVEGTSNPNLYWYRQAAGRGLQLLFYSVGIGQISSEVPQNLSASRPQDRQFILSSKKLLLSDSGFYLCAWRPTEPGNTIYFGEGSWLTVV.

CDR3 sequence: CASSAGNSGANVLTF. CDR3 bases: TGTGCCAGCAGCGCAGGAAATTCTGGGGCCAACGTCCTGACTTTC. This chain joins TRBV7-3 and TRBJ2-6, with D uncertain. The CDR3 has 15 residues. Germline V lookup: CDR1 SGHTA, CDR2 FQGTGA. V dropped 5 bases and J dropped 1 base, with 9 bases sitting between them.

This clone came up many times. V is TRBV4-3 and J is TRBJ2-3; TRBD2 is a possible D gene (6 bases). CDR1 LGHNA and CDR2 YSLEER come from the germline V gene. Trimming pared 1 base from V and 4 bases from J, leaving 15 bases between. The CDR3 totals 16 residues. CDR3 amino acids: CASSQGSGSGADTQYF. CDR3 in DNA: TGCGCCAGCAGCCAAGGCTCCGGTTCGGGGGCAGATACGCAGTATTTT.

This clone was found many times. The chain links TRBV27 to TRBJ2-4; 7 bases are a match to TRBD1. Germline V gene lookup returns CDR1 MNHEY and CDR2 SMNVEV (reference sequence). The V gene end was trimmed by 10 bases and the J gene end by 6 bases; junction bases not matched to a gene: 9. The CDR3 is made up of 13 amino acids. CDR3 loop: CATVDRAGNIQYF. CDR3 DNA: TGTGCCACCGTCGACAGGGCCGGAAACATTCAGTACTTC.

This clone has a handful of counts. The chain recombines TRBV18 with TRBJ1-4, with D maybe TRBD1 (6 bases). Germline CDR1 reads KGHSH; CDR2 reads LQKENI. This CDR3 is 15 amino acids long. Trimming took off 5 bases at V and 4 bases at J, with 14 bases between the two ends. The CDR3 coding sequence is TGTGCCAGCTCAGATGTGACAGGCTTTAATGAAAAACTGTTTTTT. This sequence encodes CASSDVTGFNEKLFF.

This clone was seen a few times. The chain has TRBV29-1 and TRBJ1-1; no definite D call. The CDR3 has 13 residues. The germline CDR1 and CDR2 sequences are SQVTM and ANQGSEA. Trimming cost V 1 base and J 1 base, with 7 bases left between them. Here the CDR3 DNA reads TGCAGCGTTGAAGGCCAGTGGAACACTGAAGCTTTCTTT. It codes for CSVEGQWNTEAFF.

This clone has more than one count but fewer than ten. The rearrangement links TRBV7-3 to TRBJ2-5, with 9 bases lining up with TRBD1. The CDR3 runs to 12 residues. V lost 5 bases to trimming and J lost 9 bases; unmatched junction nucleotides: 4. Germline V gene data show CDR1 as SGHTA and CDR2 as FQGTGA. CDR3 sequence (DNA): TGTGCCAGCAGCAACCGACAGGGGGCCCAGTACTTC. Protein sequence: CASSNRQGAQYF.

This clone has more than one count but fewer than ten. The chain's CDR3 is CASSSRTGYNQPQHF. As DNA, the CDR3 is TGTGCCAGCAGCTCCCGGACAGGGTATAATCAGCCCCAGCATTTT. The rearrangement links TRBV7-2 to TRBJ1-5; 8 nucleotides line up with TRBD1. Germline trimming cut 4 bases from V and 4 bases from J; bases unmatched to any gene: 6. The CDR3 loop spans 15 amino acids. The germline V gene has CDR1 SGHTA and CDR2 FQGNSA.

This clone was found a few times. The chain combines TRBV7-9 with TRBJ2-3; a weak D match, TRBD2 (6 bases). CDR1 is SEHNR and CDR2 is FQNEAQ in the germline V gene (reference sequence). The ends were cut back, 4 bases at V and 8 bases at J, with 19 bases in the middle. The CDR3 length is 15 residues. The CDR3 region has the DNA TGTGCCAGCAGCTCGGGACTTGACGCGATCGGTACGCAGTATTTT. It encodes CASSSGLDAIGTQYF.

This clone has just a few counts. The rearrangement joins TRBV4-1 to TRBJ2-3; D not certain. CDR1 and CDR2 from the germline V gene are MGHRA and YSYEKL. V dropped 0 bases and J dropped 3 bases, with 4 bases sitting between them. The length of the CDR3 is 13 residues. The CDR3 bases are TGCGCCAGCAGCCAAGAAGAGACAGATACGCAGTATTTT. It specifies CASSQEETDTQYF.

A few counts support this clone. CDR3 residues: CASSANRGEAFF. The CDR3, as DNA: TGTGCCAGCAGCGCAAACAGGGGTGAAGCTTTCTTT. The chain has TRBV11-2 and TRBJ1-1, with 7 bases identical to TRBD1. Trimming removed 5 bases from V and 7 bases from J; junction bases left unmatched: 4. This CDR3 has 12 amino acids. The germline V gene encodes CDR1 SGHAT and CDR2 FQNNGV.

This clone turned up a few times. The chain uses TRBV7-2 and TRBJ1-1; 8 positions agree with TRBD1. The germline V gene has CDR1 SGHTA and CDR2 FQGNSA. The junction had 9 bases not matched to a gene; V was cut back by 5 bases and J by 7 bases. The CDR3 covers 14 residues. The CDR3 spells CASSVTGGQGEAFF. As DNA, the CDR3 is TGTGCCAGCAGCGTTACAGGGGGGCAGGGTGAAGCTTTCTTT.

This clone was observed a handful of times. J is TRBJ1-4 and V is TRBV30, with D tentatively TRBD1 (6 bases). Germline CDR1 reads GTSNPN; CDR2 reads SVGIG (reference sequence). Trimming cost V 3 bases and J 7 bases, with 21 bases left between them. The CDR3 extends over 16 amino acids. The CDR3 sequence is CAWRPKGDAKFEKLFF. CDR3 in DNA: TGTGCCTGGAGGCCGAAGGGGGATGCGAAATTTGAAAAACTGTTTTTT.

V gene TRBV30 combines with J gene TRBJ1-2; 8 bases match TRBD1. CDR1 and CDR2 (germline): GTSNPN, SVGIG (reference sequence). The CDR3 has 13 residues. Losses at the gene ends were 8 bases for V and 5 bases for J; bases not matched to a gene: 10. The CDR3 spells CASPRDRGYGYTF. Here the CDR3 DNA reads TGTGCCAGCCCCCGAGACAGGGGTTATGGCTACACCTTC.

This rearrangement joins TRBV29-1 to TRBJ2-3, with D tentatively TRBD2 (5 bases). This CDR3 has 15 residues. Germline lookup yields CDR1 SQVTM and CDR2 ANQGSEA. V was pared by 2 bases and J by 4 bases, with 16 bases between. The CDR3 nucleotides read TGCAGCGTTGAAAGTTCGAAGGGAGCGGCAGATACGCAGTATTTT. Translated, it gives CSVESSKGAADTQYF.

J is TRBJ2-1 and V is TRBV6-1; TRBD2 matches at 14 bases. Germline V CDR1 and CDR2: MNHNS, SASEGT. CDR3 size: 15 residues. After removal of 8 bases from V and 8 bases from J, the junction contained 8 bases not matched to a gene. The CDR3 here is CASERTSGRLHEQFF. DNA of the CDR3: TGTGCCAGCGAGAGGACTAGCGGGAGGTTGCATGAGCAGTTCTTC.

This clone was seen a handful of times. The chain employs TRBV15 and TRBJ1-5, with D unresolved. The CDR3 is 13 residues long. Trimming shortened V by 6 bases and J by 3 bases, and 9 bases separated the two germline ends. Germline CDR1 LNHNV, CDR2 YYDKDF (reference sequence). CDR3: CATSEANNQPQHF. The CDR3 nucleotides read TGTGCCACCAGTGAGGCTAACAATCAGCCCCAGCATTTT. The full variable domain, its missing parts supplied by reference TRBV15 and TRBJ1-5, is DAMVIQNPRYQVTQFGKPVTLSCSQTLNHNVMYWYQQKSSQAPKLLFHYYDKDFNNEADTPDNFQSRRPNTSFCFLDIRSPGLGDTAMYLCATSEANNQPQHFGDGTRLSIL.

The J gene is TRBJ2-6, the V gene TRBV30, with D uncertain. The CDR3 runs to 14 residues. V gave up 5 bases and J gave up 2 bases, with 10 bases separating them. CDR1 is GTSNPN and CDR2 is SVGIG in the germline V gene (reference sequence). The CDR3 coding sequence is TGTGCCTGGGGTGCAGGTACTGGGGCCAACGTCCTGACTTTC. It specifies CAWGAGTGANVLTF.

The rearrangement links TRBV27 to TRBJ1-2; D is ambiguous. The V and J ends lost 8 bases and 4 bases respectively, with 14 bases between them. This CDR3 is 13 amino acids long. From germline, CDR1 is MNHEY and CDR2 SMNVEV (reference sequence). DNA for the CDR3: TGTGCCAGCGCTCCGACGGGAAGCTATGGCTACACCTTC. Translating gives CASAPTGSYGYTF.

There are a few counts of this clone. The chain uses TRBV6-1 and TRBJ2-7, with 12 nucleotides matching TRBD2. Germline V gene lookup returns CDR1 MNHNS and CDR2 SASEGT. The CDR3 loop spans 14 amino acids. Trimming removed 10 bases from V and 6 bases from J; junction bases left unmatched: 10. The CDR3 coding sequence is TGTGCCACCTACGTCCCGGGACTAGCGGGCGAGCAGTACTTC. It yields the protein CATYVPGLAGEQYF.

This chain joins TRBV7-2 and TRBJ2-5; 7 bases align to TRBD1. Germline lookup yields CDR1 SGHTA and CDR2 FQGNSA. This CDR3 is built from 14 residues. The junction had 11 bases not matched to a gene; V was cut back by 11 bases and J by 2 bases. The CDR3 region is CAGQRQGPQETQYF. CDR3 bases: TGTGCCGGACAGCGACAGGGCCCACAAGAGACCCAGTACTTC.

This clone was seen only a few times. The chain recombines TRBV7-8 with TRBJ2-3; 8 bases fit TRBD1. Germline V gene data show CDR1 as SGHVS and CDR2 as FQNEAQ. Trimming removed 5 bases from V and 3 bases from J; junction bases left unmatched: 10. The CDR3 is made up of 16 amino acids. The CDR3, as DNA: TGTGCCAGCAGCAAAGGGTACAGGGGGAGAACAGATACGCAGTATTTT. Its translation is CASSKGYRGRTDTQYF.

This clone has at least ten counts. J is TRBJ2-4 and V is TRBV7-2; perhaps TRBD2 as D (6 bases). Per the germline V gene, CDR1 is SGHTA and CDR2 is FQGNSA. The CDR3 spans 14 residues. V lost 1 base and J 9 bases, leaving 13 bases between the germline ends. The chain's CDR3 is CASSLGLDSGIQYF. The CDR3 nucleotides are TGTGCCAGCAGCTTAGGCCTAGATAGCGGCATTCAGTACTTC.